Detailed here is one T cell receptor beta chain. Antigen unknown. The sample belongs to a study of CD8+CD57+ T cells in acquired aplastic anemia. The wider study: An average of 3.2 ug of DNA was obtained from sorted CD4+ and CD8+ cells.

Investigators profiled TCR beta VDJ and CDR3 from genomic DNA template. One entry per CDR3 protein, called by TCRdb with MiXCR from the reads. The sample holds around 130,000 distinct CDR3 sequences; under 60% are singletons and the top ten take 25% to 30%. For sequencing, patients were chosen who had shown expansion of CD8+CD57+ cells by flow cytometry. Blood came from patients not yet given any therapy. This CDR3 contains 11 residues. Trimming removed 2 bases at V and 7 bases at J, with 4 bases between. CDR1 and CDR2 from the germline V gene are SGDLS and YYNGEE. Study-level points and caveats: With respect to CD8+ Simpson's diversity, patients and controls did not differ significantly. Found in both controls and patients were some 30 CD8+ CDR3 sequences.

The genes are TRBV9 and TRBJ2-1; D not resolved. Sequencing input: sorted CD4+, CD8+, or CD8+CD57+ T cells (not recorded which) from PBMCs. The clonotype was recovered from a human donor with aplastic anemia. The chain's CDR3 is CASSVSNEQFF. The CDR3 DNA is TGTGCCAGCAGCGTGTCTAATGAGCAGTTCTTC.